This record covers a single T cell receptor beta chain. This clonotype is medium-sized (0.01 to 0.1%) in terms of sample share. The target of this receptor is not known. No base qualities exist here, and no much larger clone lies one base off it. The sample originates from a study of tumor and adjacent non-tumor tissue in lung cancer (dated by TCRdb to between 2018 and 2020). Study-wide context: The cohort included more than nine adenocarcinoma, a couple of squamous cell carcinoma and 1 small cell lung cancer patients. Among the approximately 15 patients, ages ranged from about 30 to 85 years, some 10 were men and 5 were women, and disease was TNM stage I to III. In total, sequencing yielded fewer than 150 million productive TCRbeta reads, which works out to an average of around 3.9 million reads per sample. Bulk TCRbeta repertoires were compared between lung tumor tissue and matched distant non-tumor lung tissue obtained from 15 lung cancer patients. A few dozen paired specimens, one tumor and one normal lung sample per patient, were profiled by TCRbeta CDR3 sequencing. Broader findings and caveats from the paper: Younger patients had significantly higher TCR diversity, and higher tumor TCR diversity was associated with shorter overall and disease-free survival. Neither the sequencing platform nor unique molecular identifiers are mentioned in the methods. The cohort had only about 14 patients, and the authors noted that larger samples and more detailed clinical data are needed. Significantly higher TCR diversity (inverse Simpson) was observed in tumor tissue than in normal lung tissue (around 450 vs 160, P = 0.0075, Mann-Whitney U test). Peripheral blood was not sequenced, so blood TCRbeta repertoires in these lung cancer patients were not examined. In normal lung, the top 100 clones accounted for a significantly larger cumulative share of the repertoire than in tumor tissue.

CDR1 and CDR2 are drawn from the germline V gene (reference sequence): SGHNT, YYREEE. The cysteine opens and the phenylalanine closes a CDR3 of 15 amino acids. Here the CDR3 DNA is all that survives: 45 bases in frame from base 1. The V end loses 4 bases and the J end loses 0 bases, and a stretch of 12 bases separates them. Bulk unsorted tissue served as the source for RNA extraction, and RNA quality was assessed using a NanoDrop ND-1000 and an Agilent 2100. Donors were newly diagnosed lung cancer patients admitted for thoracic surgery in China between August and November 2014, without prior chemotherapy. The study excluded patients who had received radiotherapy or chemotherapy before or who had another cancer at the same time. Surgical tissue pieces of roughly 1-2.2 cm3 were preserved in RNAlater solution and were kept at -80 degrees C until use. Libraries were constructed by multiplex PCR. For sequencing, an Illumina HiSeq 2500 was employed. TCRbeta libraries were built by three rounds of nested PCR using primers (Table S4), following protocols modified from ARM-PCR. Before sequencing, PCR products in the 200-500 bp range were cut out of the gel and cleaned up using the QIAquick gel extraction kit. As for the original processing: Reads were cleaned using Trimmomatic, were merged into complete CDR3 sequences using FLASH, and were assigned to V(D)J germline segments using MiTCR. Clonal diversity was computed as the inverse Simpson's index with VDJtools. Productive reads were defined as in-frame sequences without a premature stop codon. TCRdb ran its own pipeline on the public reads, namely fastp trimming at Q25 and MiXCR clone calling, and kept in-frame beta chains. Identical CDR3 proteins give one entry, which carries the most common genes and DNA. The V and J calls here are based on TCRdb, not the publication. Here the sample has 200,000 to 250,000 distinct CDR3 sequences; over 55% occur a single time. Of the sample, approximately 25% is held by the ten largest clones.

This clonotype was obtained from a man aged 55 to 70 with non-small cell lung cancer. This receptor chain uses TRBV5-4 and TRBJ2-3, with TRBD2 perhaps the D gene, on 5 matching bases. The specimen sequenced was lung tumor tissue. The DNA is TGTGCCAGCAGCCCGGACTCGAGGAGCACAGATACGCAGTATTTT. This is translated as CASSPDSRSTDTQYF.